This TCR beta chain is from a study of a mutant IDH1 vaccine in newly diagnosed glioma (dated by TCRdb to 2020 to 2023). Regarding the study in general: In the chemotherapy-containing groups, vaccination started alongside temozolomide cycles, whereas in patients who had radiotherapy alone it started 4-6 weeks after radiotherapy. The week-35 safety follow-up took place at visit V12, and the week-47 end of study took place at visit V13. Of the 32 patients who were treated, around 62% were male and around 38% were female, and the mean age was approximately 40 years. Peripheral blood samples were drawn at six visits, namely V03 (baseline), V05, V07, V10, V12 and V13. Before enrollment, patients had received standard therapy of radiotherapy alone, temozolomide alone, or radiochemotherapy with temozolomide; most received the combination. Longitudinal TCRB deep sequencing was performed for roughly 24 treated patients wherever samples were available for exploratory analyses. Overall study results and their limits: The authors noted that analyses of patient blood samples could not be reproduced because of sample limitations. Availability determined which PBMC samples were chosen for TCRB deep sequencing. No apparent relationship was observed between pseudoprogression and alterations in the top peripheral T cell clonotypes detected by TCRB sequencing. Across multiple MHC alleles, vaccine-induced immune responses were seen in more than 90% of patients.

The meaning of the sample's time point label: week 47, end of study. Each vaccine dose was 300 ug of a 20-mer mutant IDH1 peptide in Montanide, given subcutaneously with topical imiquimod. Patients were given eight vaccinations, in weeks 1, 3, 5, 7, 11, 15, 19 and 23, which matched visits V03 through V10. All donors had newly diagnosed IDH1-mutant astrocytomas of WHO grade 3 or 4 that showed loss of nuclear ATRX. The samples were drawn from NOA16, a multicentre, single-arm, open-label phase I trial in Germany that tested a mutant IDH1 peptide vaccine in humans for the first time. The DNeasy Blood and Tissue Kit was used to extract genomic DNA from EDTA blood for TCRB sequencing. Comment on this clone: Its antigen specificity is not known. Base quality data are lacking; no much larger clone is found one base away.

CDR1 SGHNT and CDR2 YYREEE are derived from the germline V gene (reference sequence). V drops 3 bases and J drops 5 bases, leaving 14 bases in between. Taken from cysteine to phenylalanine, the CDR3 has 14 residues. Of the read, only the CDR3 DNA is kept; its 42 bases are in frame from base 1. The protocol used for the library was the immunoSEQ multiplex PCR assay. Following the manufacturer's protocol, the hsTCRB Kit was used to amplify rearranged TCR beta chain sequences. TCRB libraries were sequenced on an Illumina MiSeq. The paper's processing steps were these. The proprietary platform of the kit vendor was used for demultiplexing, trimming and gene mapping. The clones in this table, taken by TCRdb from immuneACCESS, are in-frame only. Not every clone is retained; where verified, under half of the shortfall comes from an unresolved V gene, and the cause of the rest is unknown. From that table come the V and J calls and clone size; the DNA was used to work out D and trimming. In all, the sample holds about 59,000 clones, and 83% of those were seen once. Clones ranked in the top ten supply about 3.8% of the sample.

Recombination connected TRBV5-4 to TRBJ2-5; the D call is tentative, TRBD1 or TRBD2, as each matches 5 bases. The sequenced sample was PBMCs, obtained from a glioma patient whose treatment included an IDH1 peptide vaccine. This sequence originates from a man aged 25-45 years with glioma. The bases read TGTGCCAGCAGCTGGGGGTCTGGAAGGGAGACCCAGTACTTC. This codes for CASSWGSGRETQYF.